These 27 T cell receptor beta chains were all obtained from the same sample, sequenced in a study of blood T cell repertoires in COVID-19. Some clones are missing from TCRdb's copy, which holds only in-frame ones; the method was immunoSEQ multiplex PCR. The table records 250,000 to 300,000 clones, roughly 90% of them present only once. The sequenced sample consisted of PBMCs or T cells enriched from blood (not recorded which). These receptors all stem from a woman younger than 45 who had recovered from COVID-19.

This chain uses TRBV9 with TRBJ1-1; 8 nucleotides line up with TRBD1. Germline CDR1 is SGDLS and CDR2 is YYNGEE. J gave up 11 bases and V 0 bases, and 6 bases lay outside the gene matches. This CDR3 contains 13 residues. In DNA, the CDR3 is TGTGCCAGCAGCGTAGGGACAGGGTGGGAGGCTTTCTTT. The encoded protein is CASSVGTGWEAFF.

The CDR3 loop reads CASSFWTGGTEAFF. The CDR3 region has the DNA TGTGCCAGCAGCTTTTGGACAGGGGGCACTGAAGCTTTCTTT. The rearrangement uses TRBV7-2 and TRBJ1-1; 10 nucleotides align to TRBD1. The CDR3 contains 14 residues. J gave up 4 bases and V 3 bases, and 2 bases lay outside the gene matches. Germline values: CDR1 SGHTA, CDR2 FQGNSA.

This chain joins TRBV15 and TRBJ2-3, with 8 bases fitting TRBD1. V dropped 4 bases and J dropped 9; count of bases not matched to a gene: 12. Looked up from germline, CDR1 is LNHNV and CDR2 is YYDKDF (reference sequence). The CDR3 is 15 amino acids. CDR3 in amino acids: CATSKSGGVVKTQYF. Here the CDR3 DNA reads TGTGCCACCAGCAAATCAGGGGGCGTCGTGAAGACGCAGTATTTT. The whole variable domain, remainder taken from reference TRBV15 and TRBJ2-3, is DAMVIQNPRYQVTQFGKPVTLSCSQTLNHNVMYWYQQKSSQAPKLLFHYYDKDFNNEADTPDNFQSRRPNTSFCFLDIRSPGLGDTAMYLCATSKSGGVVKTQYFGPGTRLTVL.

This clone has just one count. The chain uses TRBV6-6 and TRBJ1-3; TRBD1 matches at 8 bases. V lost 6 bases, J lost 4 bases, and 11 bases stayed unmatched. This CDR3 region has 16 residues. Germline V lookup: CDR1 MNHNY, CDR2 SVGAGI (reference sequence). CDR3 sequence (DNA): TGTGCCAGCAGGAATGGACAGGGTAGGACCGGAAACACCATATATTTT. Translation gives CASRNGQGRTGNTIYF.

This chain joins TRBV9 and TRBJ2-3; 13 bases fit TRBD2. Unmatched junction bases numbered 13, after V lost 4 bases and J lost 2 bases. This CDR3 is built from 19 residues. The germline V gene has CDR1 SGDLS and CDR2 YYNGEE. CDR3: CASSPRLAGGGGVTDTQYF. The CDR3 DNA reads TGTGCCAGCAGCCCAAGACTAGCGGGAGGTGGGGGGGTCACAGATACGCAGTATTTT.

The V gene is TRBV19, the J gene TRBJ1-5; tentative D call: TRBD1 (5 bases). The CDR3 is 11 amino acids. V gave up 5 bases and J gave up 10 bases, with 9 bases separating them. Per the germline V gene, CDR1 is LNHDA and CDR2 is SQIVND (reference sequence). The CDR3 region has the DNA TGTGCCAGTAGTTCGGGGGGACCCCAGCATTTT. This gives the protein CASSSGGPQHF.

CDR3 in DNA: TGTGCCAGCAGCCAAGATCGAGATAGTTCGGGGAAAGAGACCCAGTACTTC. Amino acid sequence: CASSQDRDSSGKETQYF. The rearrangement uses TRBV3-1 (or the pseudogene TRBV3-2) and TRBJ2-5; a possible D gene is TRBD2 (5 bases). CDR3 length: 17 amino acids. V gave up 0 bases and J gave up 3 bases, with 17 bases separating them. Germline lookup yields CDR1 LGHDT and CDR2 YNNKEL (reference sequence).

The chain uses TRBV30 and TRBJ2-5; D gene unclear. In germline, CDR1 is GTSNPN, CDR2 SVGIG (reference sequence). The CDR3 consists of 12 residues. V lost 0 bases and J 5 bases, leaving 7 bases between the germline ends. CDR3 in DNA: TGTGCCTGGAGTGTACTATCGGAGACCCAGTACTTC. As protein: CAWSVLSETQYF.

This clone came up once. DNA for the CDR3: TGTGCCAGCAGCCTTGGGCCGGGACTACCTCCCGGGGAGCTGTTTTTT. It codes for CASSLGPGLPPGELFF. The chain carries TRBV28 and TRBJ2-2; TRBD2 matches at 7 bases. The CDR3 is 16 residues long. CDR1 MDHEN and CDR2 SYDVKM come from the germline V gene. J lost 6 bases, V lost 6 bases, and 13 bases had no gene match.

This clone was seen only a few times. The chain is built from TRBV2 and TRBJ1-2; D not resolved. This CDR3 spans 13 amino acids. Germline CDR1 SNHLY, CDR2 FYNNEI. Trimming took 3 bases from V and 10 from J, leaving 15 bases between them. Here the CDR3 reads CASSEGVRADYTF. The CDR3 DNA is TGTGCCAGCAGTGAGGGAGTCAGAGCGGACTACACCTTC.

The rearrangement links TRBV19 to TRBJ1-2, with 8 bases matching TRBD1. The CDR3 covers 14 residues. V lost 7 bases to trimming and J lost 6 bases; unmatched junction nucleotides: 10. Germline V gene data show CDR1 as LNHDA and CDR2 as SQIVND (reference sequence). The CDR3 region is CASIRGQGADGYTF. CDR3 DNA: TGTGCCAGTATCCGGGGGCAGGGGGCGGATGGCTACACCTTC.

The chain joins TRBV13 to TRBJ2-7; D perhaps matches TRBD1 (6 bases). Germline values: CDR1 PRHDT, CDR2 FYEKMQ (reference sequence). The CDR3 is 12 amino acids. Trimming cost V 5 bases and J 8 bases, with 13 bases left between them. Written as DNA, the CDR3 is TGTGCCAGCAGCCCGTCCGGACAGAAGCAGTACTTC. Its protein product is CASSPSGQKQYF.

This clone was seen a few times. The chain is built from TRBV7-9 and TRBJ2-7; TRBD2 agrees at 8 bases. The V gene end was trimmed by 5 bases and the J gene end by 3 bases; junction bases not matched to a gene: 6. Germline V CDR1 and CDR2: SEHNR, FQNEAQ (reference sequence). The CDR3 totals 14 residues. Here the CDR3 reads CASSGGLVVYEQYF. The CDR3 bases are TGTGCCAGCAGCGGGGGACTAGTAGTCTACGAGCAGTACTTC.

The chain recombines TRBV7-6 with TRBJ2-1; the D is unclear. Trimming removed 5 bases at V and 0 bases at J, with 14 bases between. Per the germline V gene, CDR1 is SGHVS and CDR2 is FNYEAQ. This CDR3 is 16 amino acids long. CDR3 DNA: TGTGCCAGCAGCCTAGGCGCGGCGACCTCCTACAATGAGCAGTTCTTC. It translates to CASSLGAATSYNEQFF. Full variable domain (outside the CDR3, taken from reference TRBV7-6 and TRBJ2-1): GAGVSQSPRYKVTKRGQDVALRCDPISGHVSLYWYRQALGQGPEFLTYFNYEAQQDKSGLPNDRFSAERPEGSISTLTIQRTEQRDSAMYRCASSLGAATSYNEQFFGPGTRLTVL.

The V call is TRBV27, the J call TRBJ2-3, with 9 bases identical to TRBD2. The J segment lost 2 bases and the V segment lost 5 bases, leaving 5 bases of the junction unmatched. Germline loops: CDR1 MNHEY, CDR2 SMNVEV (reference sequence). This CDR3 is built from 15 residues. The CDR3, as DNA: TGTGCCAGCAGTAAGACTAGCGGAGACACAGATACGCAGTATTTT. Its translation is CASSKTSGDTDTQYF.

The DNA for the CDR3 is TGTGCCAGTAGTACCGGAGGCCAGCCCCAGCATTTT. It specifies CASSTGGQPQHF. The chain is built from TRBV19 and TRBJ1-5; no definite D call. Germline CDR1 LNHDA, CDR2 SQIVND (reference sequence). The CDR3 spans 12 residues. V was cut by 4 bases and J by 7 bases, with 8 bases left in between.

The chain carries TRBV7-9 and TRBJ2-1; 8 nucleotides align to TRBD1. This CDR3 region has 15 residues. V shed 2 bases, J shed 7 bases, and the junction held 7 bases outside the gene matches. Germline CDR1 and CDR2: SEHNR and FQNEAQ (reference sequence). In DNA form, the CDR3 reads TGTGCCAGCAGCTTAACGTTCAGGGGGCGGAATGAGCAGTTCTTC. Amino acid sequence: CASSLTFRGRNEQFF. Drawing the rest from reference TRBV7-9 and TRBJ2-1, the complete variable domain is DTGVSQNPRHKITKRGQNVTFRCDPISEHNRLYWYRQTLGQGPEFLTYFQNEAQLEKSRLLSDRFSAERPKGSFSTLEIQRTEQGDSAMYLCASSLTFRGRNEQFFGPGTRLTVL.

The gene calls are TRBV29-1 and TRBJ1-4; TRBD1 is a possible D gene (6 bases). Germline V gene data show CDR1 as SQVTM and CDR2 as ANQGSEA. This CDR3 contains 12 residues. V was cut by 8 bases and J by 8 bases, with 15 bases left in between. This CDR3 is CSSGGPGEKLFF. The DNA for the CDR3 is TGCAGCTCGGGGGGCCCGGGGGAAAAACTGTTTTTT.

The chain has TRBV7-9 and TRBJ1-5; D is undetermined. V lost 1 base and J lost 2, with 6 bases in between. Germline CDR1 reads SEHNR; CDR2 reads FQNEAQ (reference sequence). The CDR3 runs to 14 residues. The chain's CDR3 is CASSLGHGNQPQHF. CDR3 nucleotide sequence: TGTGCCAGCAGCTTAGGACACGGCAATCAGCCCCAGCATTTT.

Only a few counts were recorded for this clone. The V gene is TRBV28, the J gene TRBJ1-1, with 8 bases matching TRBD1. Trimming at V came to 4 bases and at J to 5 bases, leaving 6 bases not matched to a gene. Germline V gives CDR1 MDHEN, CDR2 SYDVKM. The CDR3 runs 14 residues. CDR3 in DNA: TGTGCCAGCAGTTCCCGGACAGGGAGGACTGAAGCTTTCTTT. Protein: CASSSRTGRTEAFF. Based on the CDR3 plus reference TRBV28 and TRBJ1-1, the full variable domain is DVKVTQSSRYLVKRTGEKVFLECVQDMDHENMFWYRQDPGLGLRLIYFSYDVKMKEKGDIPEGYSVSREKKERFSLILESASTNQTSMYLCASSSRTGRTEAFFGQGTRLTVV.

In its sample, this clone was seen a few times. The chain uses TRBV5-1 and TRBJ1-6; 8 nucleotides agree with TRBD1. Germline CDR1 SGHRS, CDR2 YFSETQ. Trimming cost V 1 base and J 7 bases; bases outside gene matches: 7. The CDR3 totals 16 residues. CDR3 bases: TGCGCCAGCAGCTTGAGCCAGGGGGCAAACAATTCACCCCTCCACTTT. Translated: CASSLSQGANNSPLHF.

V is TRBV11-2 and J is TRBJ1-2; the match to TRBD1 covers 7 bases. In germline, CDR1 is SGHAT, CDR2 FQNNGV. Trimming cost V 6 bases and J 6 bases; bases outside gene matches: 16. CDR3 length: 16 residues. CDR3 in DNA: TGTGCCAGCAGTCCCACCCAAAGACAGGGAAGGGATGGCTACACCTTC. Its protein product is CASSPTQRQGRDGYTF.

This chain links TRBV5-6 with TRBJ2-7; no definite D call. This CDR3 has 13 amino acids. V lost 1 base to trimming and J lost 6 bases, with 11 bases between them. Germline lookup yields CDR1 SGHDT and CDR2 YYEEEE. The CDR3 nucleotides read TGTGCCAGCAGCTTGAATCCCCACTCCGAGCAGTACTTC. Its translation: CASSLNPHSEQYF.

The chain is built from TRBV28 and TRBJ1-3, with D unresolved. This CDR3 has 18 amino acids. The ends were cut back, 8 bases at V and 0 bases at J, with 23 bases in the middle. Germline loops: CDR1 MDHEN, CDR2 SYDVKM. CDR3 residues: CASGNLPRGVRSGNTIYF. CDR3 coding DNA: TGTGCCAGCGGGAACTTACCCCGCGGGGTACGCTCTGGAAACACCATATATTTT. The whole variable domain, remainder taken from reference TRBV28 and TRBJ1-3, is DVKVTQSSRYLVKRTGEKVFLECVQDMDHENMFWYRQDPGLGLRLIYFSYDVKMKEKGDIPEGYSVSREKKERFSLILESASTNQTSMYLCASGNLPRGVRSGNTIYFGEGSWLTVV.

The gene calls are TRBV5-1 and TRBJ2-7, with 7 bases identical to TRBD1. From germline, CDR1 is SGHRS and CDR2 YFSETQ. V lost 5 bases to trimming and J lost 5 bases; unmatched junction nucleotides: 16. This CDR3 is built from 16 residues. CDR3 loop: CASRPAPTGRGNEQYF. CDR3 nucleotides: TGCGCCAGCAGACCCGCCCCGACAGGGCGAGGGAACGAGCAGTACTTC.

V usage is TRBV28 and J usage is TRBJ1-1; D is undetermined. The CDR3 runs 11 residues. The V end was cut by 1 base, the J end by 10 bases, with 7 bases between. Germline assignment: CDR1 MDHEN and CDR2 SYDVKM. The CDR3 loop is CASSLFGRAFF. The CDR3 region has the DNA TGTGCCAGCAGTTTATTTGGCCGAGCTTTCTTT.

The gene calls are TRBV6-5 and TRBJ1-5; no definite D call. From germline, CDR1 is MNHEY and CDR2 SVGAGI. The CDR3 extends over 14 amino acids. The V end was cut by 6 bases, the J end by 4 bases, with 13 bases between. CDR3 amino acids: CASSNSRWNQPQHF. The DNA of the CDR3 is TGTGCCAGCAGCAACTCGAGGTGGAATCAGCCCCAGCATTTT.